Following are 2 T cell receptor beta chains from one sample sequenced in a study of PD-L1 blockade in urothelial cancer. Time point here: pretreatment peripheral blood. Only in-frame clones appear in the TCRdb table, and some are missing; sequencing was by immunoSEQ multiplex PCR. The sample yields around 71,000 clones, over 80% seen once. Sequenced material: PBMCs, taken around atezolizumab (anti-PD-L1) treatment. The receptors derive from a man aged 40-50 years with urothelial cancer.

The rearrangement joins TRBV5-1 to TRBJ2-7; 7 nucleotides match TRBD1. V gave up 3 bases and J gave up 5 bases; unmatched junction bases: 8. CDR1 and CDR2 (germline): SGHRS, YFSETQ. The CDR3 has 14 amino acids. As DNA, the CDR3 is TGCGCCAGCAGCTCTAGACAGGGAGTCCACGAGCAGTACTTC. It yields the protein CASSSRQGVHEQYF.

CDR3 residues: CASSSLAVSNTGELFF. CDR3 bases: TGTGCCAGCAGCTCATTAGCGGTTTCGAACACCGGGGAGCTGTTTTTT. This chain uses TRBV7-9 with TRBJ2-2; weak D call: TRBD2 (6 bases). Trimming stripped 4 bases from V and 0 bases from J, with 12 bases between. This CDR3 region has 16 residues. Germline V lookup: CDR1 SEHNR, CDR2 FQNEAQ (reference sequence).